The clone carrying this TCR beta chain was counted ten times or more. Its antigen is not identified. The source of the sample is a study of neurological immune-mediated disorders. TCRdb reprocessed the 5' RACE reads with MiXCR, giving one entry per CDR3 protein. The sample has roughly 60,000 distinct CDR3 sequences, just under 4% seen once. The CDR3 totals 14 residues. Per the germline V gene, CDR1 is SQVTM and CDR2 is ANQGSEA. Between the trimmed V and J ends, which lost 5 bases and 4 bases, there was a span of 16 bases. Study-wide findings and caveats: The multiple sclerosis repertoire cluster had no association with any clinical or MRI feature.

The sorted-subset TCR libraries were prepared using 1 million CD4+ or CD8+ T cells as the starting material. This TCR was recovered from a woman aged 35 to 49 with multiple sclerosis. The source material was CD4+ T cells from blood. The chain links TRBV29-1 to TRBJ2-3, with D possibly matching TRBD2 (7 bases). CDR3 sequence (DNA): TGCAGCGTTTGGCAACAGGGAGGGGCAGATACGCAGTATTTT. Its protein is CSVWQQGGADTQYF.